The following is a TCR beta chain sequence with its context. It has no known antigen specificity. Base qualities are missing; no much larger clone stands one base away. Library creation used the immunoSEQ multiplex PCR assay. The multiplex PCR relied on a mix of 60 forward primers for TCR Vbeta segments and 13 reverse primers for TCR Jbeta segments. The CDR3 region of rearranged TCR beta genes was amplified from genomic DNA by a multiplex PCR assay. The Illumina HiSeq System was used to sequence the amplified TCR beta libraries as 87-base-pair reads. In the original analysis: Across the 700 or so repertoires, a later analysis counted 78 million or so unique TCR beta chains, roughly 11 million of which were shared by at least two donors. Raw reads were error-corrected and collapsed into unique sequences with a nearest-neighbor algorithm that merged closely related sequences to remove PCR and sequencing errors. To assign V, D and J gene segments, CDR3 sequences were aligned to IMGT reference sequences. For a sequence to be retained, a match of at least six nucleotides was required to both a V gene segment and a J gene segment. A rearrangement was called productive if the CDR3 had no stop codons and remained in frame with V and J, and every other rearrangement was called non-productive. CDR3 was defined according to IMGT convention as the region running from the second conserved V-encoded cysteine to the conserved J-encoded phenylalanine. In an earlier analysis of around 640 of the donors, sequences lacking an unambiguous match to a single V gene segment were excluded. An earlier analysis of almost 600 of the donors classified V segments as functional when productive rearrangements were above 56.7% and as segregating when the standard deviation between donors was above 5%. A statistical classification framework was developed to diagnose cytomegalovirus status using the catalog of TCR beta chain sequences. V and J gene assignment, in a later analysis, came from comparing TCR nucleotide sequences with IMGT/GENE-DB human TR gene sequences. Using the TCRdist pipeline, a later analysis assigned CDR3 sequences along with most-parsimonious VDJ recombination scenarios. A later analysis defined each TCR beta chain by its CDR3 amino acid sequence plus V-gene family, and excluded reads lacking a unique V-gene family. A later analysis removed 550 to 650 highly shared, low-generation-probability nucleotide sequences to deal with suspected cross-contamination and a sequencing artifact. A later analysis calculated a clonal expansion index for each public chain from normalized within-repertoire ranks of inferred template counts. In a later analysis, generation probabilities were computed using a VDJ recombination model fitted to out-of-frame rearrangements, and the results were checked against IGoR. A later analysis scored TCR-TCR, TCR-HLA and TCR-CMV co-occurrence with hypergeometric tests, applying a repertoire-size bias correction to TCR pairs. To estimate false discovery rates, a later analysis permuted the HLA or CMV assignments 20 times. A later analysis grouped co-occurring TCRs with DBSCAN, adding TCRdist sequence similarity when clustering within HLA-allele-positive subsets. Co-occurrence clustering excluded repertoires with fewer than 30,000 or more than 120,000 public chains, plus five with anomalous nucleotide sharing. This is the immuneACCESS table as TCRdb keeps it, with only in-frame sequences that have V and J called. A part of the clones is gone; compared with another copy, unresolved V genes explain less than half, and the rest is unexplained. The D gene and trimming were derived from the DNA, and the V and J assignments and clone size from that table. The sample table lists around 150,000 clones, 80% of them with a count of one. The ten largest clonotypes hold approximately 6.8% of the sample.

The CDR3 spans 15 residues, from the cysteine through the phenylalanine. Left in the record is the CDR3 DNA by itself, 45 bases read in frame from the first base. CDR1 SGHTA and CDR2 FQGNSA are derived from the germline V gene. Trimmed from V: 5 bases; trimmed from J: 7 bases; junction bases lacking a gene match: 7. This sample was taken from a study of cytomegalovirus exposure and HLA in healthy donors (dated by TCRdb to about 2017). About the study as a whole: An earlier analysis of approximately 600 of the donors reported 250 to 300 Gb of sequence data and 100 million to 130 million unique TCR beta sequences from about 180 million T cells. About 280 gigabases of sequencing data and around 80 million unique TCR sequences made up an early release that covered roughly 670 HLA-typed donors. Of the roughly 400 genotyped donors, roughly 80% were placed in the genetic ancestry cluster associated with self-reported Caucasian donors. The study aimed to test whether cataloging public T cell receptors could reveal signatures of past pathogen exposure. The study used immunosequencing to profile the T cell repertoires of 670 or so subjects and linked those repertoires to cytomegalovirus serostatus. Besides the first cohort of under 700 subjects, a separate validation cohort made up of about 120 different subjects was used. High-throughput TCR immunosequencing, statistical association of individual TCRs with disease status, and machine learning were combined to predict cytomegalovirus infection status. A later analysis re-analyzed previously published TCR beta repertoires from 666 donors and added high-resolution HLA genotyping to study TCR occurrence patterns. The later analysis used no new phenotypic data to find candidate immune exposures, relying instead on TCR beta sequences and their occurrence across donors. An earlier analysis of about 620 of the donors applied high-throughput TCR beta sequencing to assess whether each TCR beta V gene segment acted as functional or pseudogenic. Donor age, sex, ethnicity and CMV serostatus were collected together with the repertoire data. A later genetic analysis used genome-wide SNP genotypes for about 65% of the roughly 700 donors, treating that subset as a discovery cohort. All discovery cohort repertoires had been generated using a single sequencing platform. HLA typing included class I and class II loci at four-digit resolution. The number of donors typed differed by locus, with 629-630 for A, B, C, DRB1 and DQB1, 522 for DQA1, 600 to 610 for DPA1, and around 460 for DPB1. Because of strong linkage in the cohort, a handful of DR-DQ haplotypes were treated as single units for association and clustering. On average, roughly 240,000 unique TCR beta nucleotide sequences were sequenced per donor among about 400 genotyped donors of the cohort, with about 19% of those sequences being non-productive.

Broad study findings and their caveats: The presence/absence analyses assumed that sequencing depth was roughly uniform across donors, and that assumption may not be true. A later analysis reported that several top co-occurrence clusters appeared linked to parvovirus B19, influenza, CMV and Epstein-Barr virus. A later analysis found that TCR association rates varied across HLA loci, with DRB1 alleles showing the most associated TCRs and HLA-C alleles the fewest. Most TCR sequences were observed very rarely across donors, whereas some public TCRs were present in many individuals. Some IMGT-functional V segments, including TRBV6-2 and TRBV6-3, could not be distinguished by the 87-base-pair reads and were therefore excluded. This cohort had only TCR beta chains sequenced, and the lack of alpha or paired-chain data limited which features could be detected. A cluster of highly shared sequence variants was judged likely to represent a technical artifact of the sequencing pipeline. About 15 rarely observed V segments, including chromosome 9 orphons, were excluded from the earlier analysis of several hundred of the donors because counts were too low. Assigning TCR associations to individual alleles was difficult when HLA alleles, especially DR and DQ, strongly co-occurred. At a false discovery rate of 0.05, a later analysis linked under 20,000 TCR beta sequences to specific HLA alleles. In vitro tests confirmed that a few of the cytomegalovirus-associated TCR beta chains recognize cytomegalovirus antigens. A later analysis found that most CMV-associated TCR beta chains appeared HLA-restricted, with HLA associations seemingly driven largely by CMV exposure. V-gene and J-gene trimming of TCR beta chains was associated with a missense DCLRE1C variant in a later genetic analysis, and the association was replicated in an independent cohort. The authors suggested that the approach could potentially be extended to other disease states and immunological phenotypes. CMV serostatus was the only immune exposure information available for the cohort. A total of 150 or so TCR beta chains were listed by the study as associated with cytomegalovirus. Linkage disequilibrium might explain the correlated functional status among segregating V segments, but an unknown experimental factor could not be ruled out. In a later analysis, HLA-associated TCR beta chains showed more clonal expansion and lower generation probabilities than non-associated chains that were equally common. In a later genetic analysis, fewer N-insertions in productive TCRs were reported among donors in an Asian-associated ancestry cluster than the approximately 710-donor mean. In both the original and validation cohorts, the classifier was reported to diagnose cytomegalovirus status with high specificity and sensitivity. Because HLA typing was missing for some donors at each locus, association tests included only the typed subset. A further reported finding was that TCR beta sequences accurately predicted the HLA-A and HLA-B alleles for most subjects in the first cohort. In an earlier analysis of approximately 590 of the donors, most TCR beta V segments were observed in productive rearrangements about 87% or about 30% of the time, broadly matching IMGT annotations.

In total, fewer than 750 healthy bone marrow donors made up the cohort. Cohort members were all nominally healthy when sampled, although unrecorded immune exposures were likely present. The donor was CMV seropositive and was included in the group of 250 to 350 seropositive cohort members. Each donor provided a peripheral blood sample, and peripheral blood mononuclear cells were used for TCR beta sequencing. Genomic DNA extraction from the blood cell samples was performed with the Qiagen DNeasy Blood Extraction Kit. The clonotype was recovered from a male donor in good health and CMV-seropositive. Sequencing was carried out using PBMCs. This chain joins TRBV7-2 to TRBJ1-6, and TRBD1 matches 8 of the central bases. Here is the DNA: TGTGCCAGCAGCGCGGGCAGGGGGCGAAATTCACCCCTCCACTTT. The resulting protein is CASSAGRGRNSPLHF.